This TCR beta chain came from a study of cytomegalovirus exposure and HLA in healthy donors (dated by TCRdb to 2016 to 2017). General notes on the study: An earlier analysis of 587 of the donors reported roughly 300 Gb of sequence data and 90 million to 120 million unique TCR beta sequences obtained from about 179 million T cells. High-throughput TCR immunosequencing, statistical association of individual TCRs with disease status, and machine learning were combined to predict cytomegalovirus infection status. In the later analysis, no new phenotypic data were used to find candidate immune exposures; instead, reliance was placed on TCR beta sequences and their occurrence across donors. An earlier analysis of fewer than 700 of the donors applied high-throughput TCR beta sequencing to assess whether each TCR beta V gene segment acted as functional or pseudogenic. Besides the first cohort of roughly 660 subjects, a separate validation cohort made up of over 100 different subjects was used. In a later analysis, previously published TCR beta repertoires from about 640 donors were re-analyzed and high-resolution HLA genotyping was added so that TCR occurrence patterns could be studied. The study used immunosequencing to profile the T cell repertoires of approximately 650 subjects and linked those repertoires to cytomegalovirus serostatus. A later genetic analysis used genome-wide SNP genotypes for about three fifths of the 666 donors, treating that subset as a discovery cohort. Roughly 300 gigabases of sequencing data and 70 million to 100 million unique TCR sequences were included in an early release covering about 700 HLA-typed donors. The number of donors typed differed by locus, with about 629-630 for A, B, C, DRB1 and DQB1, roughly 550 for DQA1, 600 to 610 for DPA1, and about 450 for DPB1. Both class I and class II loci were covered by HLA typing, at four-digit resolution. Among the roughly 400 genotyped donors, around 81% belonged to the genetic ancestry cluster associated with self-reported Caucasian donors. All discovery cohort repertoires had been generated using a single sequencing platform. Among about 410 genotyped donors of the cohort, an average of around 250,000 unique TCR beta nucleotide sequences was sequenced per donor, of which roughly 17% were non-productive. The study aimed to test whether cataloging public T cell receptors could reveal signatures of past pathogen exposure. Donor age, sex, ethnicity and CMV serostatus were collected together with the repertoire data. A handful of DR-DQ haplotypes were handled as single units for association and clustering because linkage in the cohort was strong.

The CDR3 contains 16 residues, cysteine and phenylalanine counted. Kept here is only the CDR3 DNA, which spans 48 bases and is read in frame from base 1. CDR1 is given as SSHAT and CDR2 as FNYEAQ, both from the germline V gene (reference sequence). The cohort comprised some 700 healthy bone marrow donors. At the time of sampling, every cohort member was nominally healthy, though immune exposures that went unrecorded were likely present. The donor tested CMV seropositive and was one of the 289 seropositive cohort members. A peripheral blood sample was collected from each donor, and TCR beta sequencing was performed on peripheral blood mononuclear cells. Genomic DNA was extracted from the blood cell samples with the Qiagen DNeasy Blood Extraction Kit. To note about this clone: Its antigen specificity is not known. The junction departs from germline at one end; a sequencing error may be responsible.

The investigation overall reported the following: Sequencing depth was assumed to be roughly uniform across donors in the presence/absence analyses, though that assumption may not hold. Because some donors lacked HLA typing at each locus, the association tests relied only on the typed subset. According to a later analysis, most CMV-associated TCR beta chains appeared to be HLA-restricted, and the HLA associations seemed to be driven largely by CMV exposure. In vitro tests confirmed that three of the cytomegalovirus-associated TCR beta chains recognize cytomegalovirus antigens. Several of the top co-occurrence clusters appeared to be linked to parvovirus B19, influenza, CMV and Epstein-Barr virus, according to a later analysis. A further reported finding was that TCR beta sequences accurately predicted the HLA-A and HLA-B alleles for most subjects in the first cohort. CMV serostatus was the only immune exposure information available for the cohort. The sequencing pipeline was judged likely to have produced a cluster of highly shared sequence variants as a technical artifact. Only TCR beta chains were sequenced in this cohort, and the absence of alpha or paired-chain data limited detectable features. A later analysis found that HLA-associated TCR beta chains were more clonally expanded and had lower generation probabilities than equally common non-associated chains. The 87-base-pair reads could not distinguish some IMGT-functional V segments, including TRBV6-2 and TRBV6-3, so those segments were excluded. In a later genetic analysis, a missense DCLRE1C variant was associated with V-gene and J-gene trimming of TCR beta chains, and the association was replicated in an independent cohort. While some public TCRs were present in many individuals, most TCR sequences turned up only very rarely across donors. Because counts were too low, seventeen rarely observed V segments, including chromosome 9 orphons, were left out of the earlier analysis of about 620 of the donors. A later analysis associated about 16,000 TCR beta sequences with specific HLA alleles at a false discovery rate of 0.05. Correlated functional status among segregating V segments might reflect linkage disequilibrium, but an unknown experimental factor could not be ruled out. Broadly in line with IMGT annotations, most TCR beta V segments showed up in productive rearrangements about 87% or about 30% of the time in an earlier analysis of 587 of the donors. The authors suggested that the approach could potentially be generalized to other disease states and immunological phenotypes. The classifier was reported to diagnose cytomegalovirus status with high specificity and sensitivity in both the original cohort and the validation cohort. In a later genetic analysis, fewer N-insertions in productive TCRs were reported among donors in an Asian-associated ancestry cluster than the roughly 710-donor mean. Assigning TCR associations to individual alleles was difficult when HLA alleles, especially DR and DQ, strongly co-occurred. The study listed 164 TCR beta chains as associated with cytomegalovirus. A later analysis found that TCR association rates varied across HLA loci, with DRB1 alleles showing the most associated TCRs and HLA-C alleles the fewest.

The library relied on the immunoSEQ multiplex PCR assay. For the multiplex PCR, a mixture combining 60 forward primers for TCR Vbeta segments and 13 reverse primers for TCR Jbeta segments was used. Amplification of the CDR3 region of rearranged TCR beta genes was performed with a multiplex PCR assay on genomic DNA. Amplified TCR beta libraries were sequenced as 87-base-pair reads on the Illumina HiSeq System. Under the source paper's analysis protocol: In a later analysis, approximately 74 million unique TCR beta chains were counted across the 666 repertoires, and around 10 million of these chains were shared by at least two donors. Raw reads were error-corrected and collapsed into unique sequences by a nearest-neighbor algorithm in which closely related sequences were merged to remove PCR and sequencing errors. CDR3 sequences were aligned to IMGT reference sequences to assign V, D and J gene segments. For a sequence to be retained, at least a six-nucleotide match to both a V gene segment and a J gene segment was required. A rearrangement counted as productive if the CDR3 had no stop codons and remained in frame with V and J, and every other rearrangement counted as non-productive. Following IMGT convention, CDR3 was defined as the stretch from the second conserved V-encoded cysteine to the conserved J-encoded phenylalanine. The earlier analysis of some 580 of the donors excluded any sequence lacking an unambiguous match to a single V gene segment. In an earlier analysis of almost 600 of the donors, a V segment was called functional when productive rearrangements were above 56.7%, and segregating when the standard deviation between donors exceeded 5%. To diagnose cytomegalovirus status from the catalog of TCR beta chain sequences, a statistical classification framework was built. V and J gene assignment, in a later analysis, came from comparing TCR nucleotide sequences with IMGT/GENE-DB human TR gene sequences. A later analysis assigned CDR3 sequences and most-parsimonious VDJ recombination scenarios with the TCRdist pipeline. In a later analysis, every TCR beta chain was defined by the combination of its CDR3 amino acid sequence and its V-gene family, and reads without a unique V-gene family were dropped. To address suspected cross-contamination and a sequencing artifact, a later analysis removed roughly 640 highly shared, low-generation-probability nucleotide sequences. For each public chain, a later analysis derived a clonal expansion index from normalized ranks of inferred template counts within each repertoire. Generation probabilities in a later analysis came from a VDJ recombination model fitted to out-of-frame rearrangements, and those results were checked against IGoR. Hypergeometric tests were used in a later analysis to score TCR-TCR, TCR-HLA and TCR-CMV co-occurrence, with a repertoire-size bias correction applied to the TCR pairs. False discovery rates were estimated in a later analysis by permuting HLA or CMV assignments 20 times. In a later analysis, co-occurring TCRs were grouped with DBSCAN, and TCRdist sequence similarity was added when clustering was performed within HLA-allele-positive subsets. Repertoires with fewer than 30,000 or more than 120,000 public chains were left out of co-occurrence clustering, as were a handful of repertoires with anomalous nucleotide sharing. Entries here come from immuneACCESS through TCRdb and include only in-frame sequences with V and J called. Some clones fail to appear in such tables; in the studies checked, an unresolved V gene covers under half of the shortfall, and the cause of the remainder is unknown. From that table come the V and J calls and clone size; the DNA was used to work out D and trimming. In this sample the table shows roughly 140,000 clones, 64% of which occur a single time. The ten largest clones represent less than 3.5% of the sample.

Sequences were obtained from PBMCs. Recombination linked TRBV7-7 to TRBJ2-5; 12 middle bases align to TRBD2. The receptor was derived from a woman aged 30 to 39 in good health and CMV-seropositive. The CDR3: CASSSSSGGAEETQYF. The bases read TGTGCTAGCAGCTCCTCTAGCGGGGGGGCAGAAGAGACCCAGTACTTC.